This is a list of T cell receptor beta chains from one sample in a study of cytomegalovirus exposure and HLA in healthy donors. The method was immunoSEQ multiplex PCR; TCRdb's version includes in-frame clones alone and lacks a portion of them. The repertoire holds around 130,000 clones, with approximately 80% as singletons. Sequenced material: PBMCs. Receptors were obtained from a girl aged 2-9 years in good health and CMV-seronegative. Each CDR3 is given with its conserved first and last residue. The D gene is left open where the match is weak. A clone size is listed for some rows: how often the clone was seen (once, few, many), or a class if it is expanded.

d_call	j_call	clone_size	v_call	cdr3_nt	cdr3_aa
NA	TRBJ2-6	NA	TRBV6-6	TGTGCCAGCAGCCCAGGGGCTGGGGCCAACGTCCTGACTTTC	CASSPGAGANVLTF
TRBD1	TRBJ2-3	NA	TRBV27	TGTGCCAGCAGTTTAAACAGGGGGACAGATACGCAGTATTTT	CASSLNRGTDTQYF
TRBD1	TRBJ1-4	NA	TRBV25-1	TGTGCCAGCAGTGAAGGAGGGACAGGGTATCGAAAACTGTTTTTT	CASSEGGTGYRKLFF
NA	TRBJ2-3	NA	TRBV2	TGTGCCAGCAGTAATCAGGGGTCCCTCAGCACAGATACGCAGTATTTT	CASSNQGSLSTDTQYF
TRBD1	TRBJ2-1	few	TRBV9	TGTGCCAGCAGCGACCGGGACAGGGGAGTGGATGAGCAGTTCTTC	CASSDRDRGVDEQFF
TRBD2	TRBJ2-1	NA	TRBV9	TGTGCCAGCAGCGCGGGGGGGCGGGACAATGAGCAGTTCTTC	CASSAGGRDNEQFF
NA	TRBJ1-2	NA	TRBV2	TGTGCCAGCAGGGAACGGGAGACCTATGGCTACACCTTC	CASRERETYGYTF
NA	TRBJ2-6	NA	TRBV7-3	TGTGCCAGCAGCTCCGACGGAGCCTCCTCTGGGGCCAACGTCCTGACTTTC	CASSSDGASSGANVLTF
NA	TRBJ2-1	NA	TRBV5-1	TGCGCCAGCAGCTTGGTCCTAGGTCCATCCCAAAGCTCCTACAATGAGCAGTTCTTC	CASSLVLGPSQSSYNEQFF
NA	TRBJ2-6	NA	TRBV15	TGTGCCACCAGCAGAGATGAAGGGGTAGGGGCCAACGTCCTGACTTTC	CATSRDEGVGANVLTF
NA	TRBJ1-2	few	TRBV7-2	TGTGCCAGCAGCCAACAGCTTAACTATGGCTACACCTTC	CASSQQLNYGYTF
NA	TRBJ1-1	NA	TRBV27	TGTGCCAGCAGTTTACAGGGTCTCGCGGCTGAAGCTTTCTTT	CASSLQGLAAEAFF
TRBD1	TRBJ1-5	NA	TRBV5-1	TGCGCCAGCAGCCCGGACAGGGGGCAGCCCCAGCATTTT	CASSPDRGQPQHF
NA	TRBJ2-3	NA	TRBV5-1	TGCGCCAGCAGCGAGCAGGGTGTGGGAGATACGCAGTATTTT	CASSEQGVGDTQYF
NA	TRBJ2-6	NA	TRBV6-6	TGTGCCAGCAGTTACCCCCAGGGGCCTGGGGCCAACGTCCTGACTTTC	CASSYPQGPGANVLTF
NA	TRBJ2-3	NA	TRBV12-5	TGTGCTAGTGGACAGATAGATACGCAGTATTTT	CASGQIDTQYF
TRBD1	TRBJ1-1	NA	TRBV5-1	TGCGCCAGCAGCTCAACGGGACAGGGCGGCACTGAAGCTTTCTTT	CASSSTGQGGTEAFF
NA	TRBJ1-1	NA	TRBV27	TGTGCCAGCAGTTCCCTTTTTCGAGACCAGGGGAACACTGAAGCTTTCTTT	CASSSLFRDQGNTEAFF
NA	TRBJ1-5	NA	TRBV19	TGTGCCAGTAGTCCCGCTCTTACCGGTCAGCCCCAGCATTTT	CASSPALTGQPQHF
TRBD1	TRBJ1-5	NA	TRBV30	TGTGCCTGGAGTGTAAGGGACAGGGTCAATCAGCCCCAGCATTTT	CAWSVRDRVNQPQHF
TRBD1	TRBJ2-7	NA	TRBV7-9	TGTGCCAGCAGCTTAGTAGGGGGACAGAAAAGCTACGAGCAGTACTTC	CASSLVGGQKSYEQYF
TRBD1	TRBJ1-1	few	TRBV4-3	TGCGCCAGCAGCCAGACAGGGGACGGGAACACTGAAGCTTTCTTT	CASSQTGDGNTEAFF
TRBD1	TRBJ1-1	once	TRBV25-1	TGTGCCAGCAGTGAACCTATGACAGGGGCGGGTGAAGCTTTCTTT	CASSEPMTGAGEAFF